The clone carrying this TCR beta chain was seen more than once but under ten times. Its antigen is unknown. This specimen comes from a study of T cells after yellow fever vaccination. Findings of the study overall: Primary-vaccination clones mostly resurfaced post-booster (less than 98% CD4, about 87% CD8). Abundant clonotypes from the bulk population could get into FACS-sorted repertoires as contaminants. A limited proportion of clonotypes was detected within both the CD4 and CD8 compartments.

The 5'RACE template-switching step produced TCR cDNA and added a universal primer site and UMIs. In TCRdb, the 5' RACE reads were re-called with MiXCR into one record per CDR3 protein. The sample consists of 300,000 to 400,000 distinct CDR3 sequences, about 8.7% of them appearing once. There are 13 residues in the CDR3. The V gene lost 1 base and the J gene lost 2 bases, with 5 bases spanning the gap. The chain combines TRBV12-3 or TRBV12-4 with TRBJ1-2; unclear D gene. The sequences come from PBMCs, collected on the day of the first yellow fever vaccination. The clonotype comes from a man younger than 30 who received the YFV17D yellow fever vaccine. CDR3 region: CASSLDLNYGYTF. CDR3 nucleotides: TGTGCCAGCAGTTTAGACTTAAACTATGGCTACACCTTC.